What follows are 31 T cell receptor beta chains derived from one specimen sequenced in a study of blood T cell repertoires in COVID-19. The table came from immunoSEQ multiplex PCR; TCRdb's copy has only in-frame clones and leaves some out. The top ten hold roughly 15% of the sample, which has roughly 80,000 clones, over 75% seen once. The sequencing sample was made of peripheral blood. The receptors derive from a woman in her 70s with acute or convalescent COVID-19.

This rearrangement joins TRBV10-3 to TRBJ1-1, with 8 nucleotides matching TRBD1. CDR1 and CDR2 (germline): ENHRY, SYGVKD. This CDR3 is 15 amino acids long. V lost 4 bases and J lost 5; bases outside the gene matches: 9. The CDR3: CAISGGQGGLTEAFF. The CDR3 nucleotides are TGTGCCATCAGTGGTGGACAGGGCGGATTGACTGAAGCTTTCTTT.

This rearrangement joins TRBV28 to TRBJ2-3; 9 nucleotides align to TRBD2. The CDR3 covers 16 residues. With V trimmed by 6 bases and J by 5 bases, 12 bases remained unmatched. CDR1 is MDHEN and CDR2 is SYDVKM in the germline V gene. In DNA form, the CDR3 reads TGTGCCAGCAGCGGCTCGATAGCGGGGGATCAAGATACGCAGTATTTT. It specifies CASSGSIAGDQDTQYF.

The chain joins TRBV6-1 to TRBJ1-2; 10 bases line up with TRBD1. Germline-derived CDR1 and CDR2 are MNHNS and SASEGT. The CDR3 length is 14 residues. V lost 3 bases to trimming and J lost 8 bases; unmatched junction nucleotides: 6. The CDR3 DNA reads as TGTGCCAGCAGTGAGCAGGGACAGGGGCGCGGCTACACCTTC. Residues: CASSEQGQGRGYTF.

Details on this clone: Other DNA sequences in the same sample also yield this CDR3. J is TRBJ1-1 and V is TRBV10-1; weak D call: TRBD1 (6 bases). Trimming took off 3 bases at V and 5 bases at J, with 13 bases between the two ends. This CDR3 is 14 amino acids long. The germline CDR1 and CDR2 sequences are WNHNN and SYGVQD (reference sequence). This CDR3 is CASSESGRGTEAFF. Written as DNA, the CDR3 is TGCGCCAGCAGTGAATCGGGCAGGGGAACTGAAGCTTTCTTT.

The chain employs TRBV13 and TRBJ1-1; a possible D gene is TRBD1 (5 bases). The CDR3 covers 16 residues. V lost 0 bases and J lost 0, with 11 bases in between. CDR1 and CDR2 (germline): PRHDT, FYEKMQ (reference sequence). This CDR3 is CASSLGVGVMNTEAFF. The DNA for the CDR3 is TGTGCCAGCAGCTTAGGGGTAGGGGTCATGAACACTGAAGCTTTCTTT.

The chain joins TRBV5-1 to TRBJ2-3, with 9 nucleotides matching TRBD2. Germline lookup yields CDR1 SGHRS and CDR2 YFSETQ. This CDR3 is 16 amino acids long. With 2 bases clipped from V and 3 bases from J, the junction kept 7 bases outside the gene matches. The CDR3 bases are TGCGCCAGCAGCTTCGGGGGCCTAGCGGGGACAGATACGCAGTATTTT. It translates to CASSFGGLAGTDTQYF.

This clone came up once. This chain connects TRBV5-1 to TRBJ2-2; 8 positions agree with TRBD1. The CDR3 extends over 13 amino acids. Germline V lookup: CDR1 SGHRS, CDR2 YFSETQ. The junction had 3 bases not matched to a gene; V was cut back by 4 bases and J by 7 bases. For the CDR3, the DNA is TGCGCCAGCAGCCGGACAGGGAACGGGGAGCTGTTTTTT. Its protein is CASSRTGNGELFF.

The chain carries TRBV10-3 and TRBJ2-3; D is uncertain. The CDR3 extends over 15 amino acids. Trimming cost V 10 bases and J 0 bases, with 17 bases left between them. Germline values: CDR1 ENHRY, CDR2 SYGVKD. In DNA, the CDR3 is TGTGCCACCCATCTACGAGCGAGTAGCACAGATACGCAGTATTTT. Its protein is CATHLRASSTDTQYF.

The chain uses TRBV7-2 and TRBJ1-5; D gene uncertain. This CDR3 has 15 amino acids. Germline assignment: CDR1 SGHTA and CDR2 FQGNSA. Trimming took off 3 bases at V and 0 bases at J, with 9 bases between the two ends. The CDR3 spells CASSFRGYSNQPQHF. CDR3 bases: TGTGCCAGCAGCTTTCGAGGATATAGCAATCAGCCCCAGCATTTT.

The chain combines TRBV3-1 (or the pseudogene TRBV3-2) with TRBJ2-7; 9 bases align to TRBD1. The CDR3 has 15 residues. With V trimmed by 4 bases and J by 6 bases, 10 bases remained unmatched. Germline lookup yields CDR1 LGHDT and CDR2 YNNKEL (reference sequence). The CDR3 loop is CASSRGPGQGGEQYV. The CDR3 DNA is TGTGCCAGCAGCCGGGGGCCGGGACAGGGAGGCGAGCAGTACGTC.

This clone has only one observation. The rearrangement uses TRBV14 and TRBJ1-2, with D maybe TRBD1 (6 bases). Germline assignment: CDR1 SGHDN and CDR2 FVKESK. The CDR3 is made up of 16 amino acids. Trimming removed 0 bases from V and 5 bases from J, with 16 bases in between. For the CDR3, the DNA is TGTGCCAGCAGCCAAGATGTTCCAGGGGTAGGGTATGGCTACACCTTC. Its translation is CASSQDVPGVGYGYTF.

This rearrangement joins TRBV5-8 to TRBJ1-5; 7 nucleotides agree with TRBD1. The V and J ends lost 3 bases and 6 bases, in that order; junction bases with no gene match: 6. The CDR3 extends over 14 amino acids. Germline V gene sequence: CDR1 SGHTS, CDR2 YDEGEE. Here the CDR3 reads CASSSTGVIQPQHF. The CDR3 region has the DNA TGTGCCAGCAGCTCAACAGGGGTAATTCAGCCCCAGCATTTT. Looking up the rest from reference TRBV5-8 and TRBJ1-5 gives the full variable domain: EAGVTQSPTHLIKTRGQQATLRCSPISGHTSVYWYQQALGLGLQFLLWYDEGEERNRGNFPPRFSGRQFPNYSSELNVNALELEDSALYLCASSSTGVIQPQHFGDGTRLSIL.

This clone was recorded only once. The chain has TRBV18 and TRBJ1-3, with a weak D call TRBD1 (5 bases). Germline V gene data show CDR1 as KGHSH and CDR2 as LQKENI. Trimming took off 4 bases at V and 0 bases at J, with 16 bases between the two ends. The CDR3 consists of 17 residues. This CDR3 reads CASSQSTAESSGNTIYF. In DNA form, the CDR3 reads TGTGCCAGCTCACAATCGACAGCCGAAAGCTCTGGAAACACCATATATTTT. Supplemented by reference TRBV18 and TRBJ1-3, the full variable domain reads NAGVMQNPRHLVRRRGQEARLRCSPMKGHSHVYWYRQLPEEGLKFMVYLQKENIIDESGMPKERFSAEFPKEGPSILRIQQVVRGDSAAYFCASSQSTAESSGNTIYFGEGSWLTVV.

This clone appeared once. The chain recombines TRBV7-9 with TRBJ2-1, with TRBD1 as a possible D gene (6 bases). V lost 5 bases and J lost 7, with 9 bases in between. The CDR3 totals 12 residues. Germline V CDR1 and CDR2: SEHNR, FQNEAQ (reference sequence). CDR3 residues: CASSTQGNEQFF. CDR3 coding DNA: TGTGCCAGCAGCACACAGGGAAATGAGCAGTTCTTC.

This clone has only a few counts. This chain uses TRBV4-3 with TRBJ1-4, with 8 nucleotides matching TRBD1. Unmatched junction bases numbered 9, after V lost 1 base and J lost 8 bases. Germline values: CDR1 LGHNA, CDR2 YSLEER. CDR3 length: 16 amino acids. CDR3 sequence: CASSQVYGTGGEKLFF. CDR3 in DNA: TGCGCCAGCAGCCAAGTTTACGGGACAGGAGGCGAAAAACTGTTTTTT.

The V and J genes are TRBV13 and TRBJ1-2; 8 nucleotides match TRBD1. The CDR3 contains 13 residues. Trimming at V came to 4 bases and at J to 4 bases, leaving 2 bases not matched to a gene. Germline V lookup: CDR1 PRHDT, CDR2 FYEKMQ (reference sequence). The chain's CDR3 is CASSSQGVYGYTF. The CDR3 bases are TGTGCCAGCAGCTCACAGGGGGTCTATGGCTACACCTTC.

The chain uses TRBV7-9 and TRBJ2-3; D remains unclear. The CDR3 spans 12 residues. Germline V lookup: CDR1 SEHNR, CDR2 FQNEAQ (reference sequence). The germline V and J ends were trimmed by 5 bases and 2 bases, with 5 bases remaining between them. In DNA form, the CDR3 reads TGTGCCAGCAGCCAAAACACAGATACGCAGTATTTT. Translating gives CASSQNTDTQYF.

This clone was picked up a small number of times. J is TRBJ1-1 and V is TRBV5-1; 10 bases are shared with TRBD1. The trim removed 6 bases at V and 8 bases at J, leaving 4 bases unmatched. There are 12 residues in the CDR3. Germline V gene lookup returns CDR1 SGHRS and CDR2 YFSETQ. Written as DNA, the CDR3 is TGCGCCAGCACCCTGGACAGGGGGGAAGCTTTCTTT. Residues: CASTLDRGEAFF.

The CDR3 is CASSPRTGADTQYF. CDR3 DNA: TGCGCCAGCAGCCCGCGGACAGGGGCAGATACGCAGTATTTT. The V and J genes are TRBV4-1 and TRBJ2-3, with 9 bases fitting TRBD1. Losses at the gene ends were 4 bases for V and 4 bases for J; bases not matched to a gene: 3. CDR3 size: 14 residues. Germline V gene data show CDR1 as MGHRA and CDR2 as YSYEKL.

The chain recombines TRBV5-1 with TRBJ2-1, with 16 positions matching TRBD2. Germline V gene sequence: CDR1 SGHRS, CDR2 YFSETQ. This CDR3 has 17 residues. V trimming: 0 bases; J trimming: 7 bases; junction bases outside the gene matches: 4. The CDR3 loop is CASSLAGTSGGANEQFF. For the CDR3, the DNA is TGCGCCAGCAGCTTGGCGGGGACTAGCGGGGGGGCAAATGAGCAGTTCTTC.

The V call is TRBV30, the J call TRBJ2-1; the D gene is possibly TRBD2 (6 bases). Germline-derived CDR1 and CDR2 are GTSNPN and SVGIG (reference sequence). V was cut by 2 bases and J by 5 bases, with 19 bases left in between. The CDR3 spans 16 residues. The CDR3 DNA is TGTGCCTGGAGTACTCTCGGTAGCGGAGATAACAATGAGCAGTTCTTC. It codes for CAWSTLGSGDNNEQFF.

The V gene is TRBV7-9, the J gene TRBJ2-5; 8 bases are shared with TRBD2. Germline loops: CDR1 SEHNR, CDR2 FQNEAQ (reference sequence). J lost 2 bases, V lost 1 base, and 12 bases had no gene match. The CDR3 contains 18 residues. The CDR3 loop reads CASSLGLTSGSTQETQYF. CDR3 nucleotides: TGTGCCAGCAGCTTAGGTCTGACGAGCGGGAGTACTCAAGAGACCCAGTACTTC.

The chain recombines TRBV28 with TRBJ2-1; D is unclear. The CDR3 is 15 amino acids. V was clipped by 4 bases and J by 0 bases, with 10 bases between them. The germline V gene encodes CDR1 MDHEN and CDR2 SYDVKM. The CDR3 sequence is CASSSFSSSYNEQFF. The CDR3 DNA sequence: TGTGCCAGCAGTTCGTTTTCGAGCTCCTACAATGAGCAGTTCTTC.

The chain has TRBV29-1 and TRBJ2-3; 9 positions agree with TRBD2. V was pared by 6 bases and J by 6 bases, with 7 bases of the junction left unmatched. The CDR3 is 13 amino acids. Germline CDR1 is SQVTM and CDR2 is ANQGSEA. CDR3 sequence: CSVERGAWDTQYF. The CDR3 DNA is TGCAGCGTCGAGCGGGGGGCATGGGATACGCAGTATTTT.

J is TRBJ1-1 and V is TRBV6-1, with D unresolved. Per the germline V gene, CDR1 is MNHNS and CDR2 is SASEGT. V gave up 2 bases and J gave up 5 bases, with 18 bases separating them. This CDR3 contains 16 residues. Written as DNA, the CDR3 is TGTGCCAGCAGTGAACCCGGGTTTGCAGAGAGAACTGAAGCTTTCTTT. It yields the protein CASSEPGFAERTEAFF.

This clone occurred once. This sequence joins TRBV29-1 and TRBJ2-3; D gene ambiguous. The CDR3 length is 11 residues. V shed 3 bases and J shed 4 bases, with 5 bases lying between them. Germline CDR1 SQVTM, CDR2 ANQGSEA. The CDR3 DNA sequence: TGCAGCGTTGAGGAGCCAGATACGCAGTATTTT. Its translation: CSVEEPDTQYF.

This chain joins TRBV12-3 or TRBV12-4 and TRBJ1-2; no firm D call. V was cut by 6 bases and J by 8 bases, with 16 bases left in between. The CDR3 covers 13 residues. The CDR3 is CASSPVLVGGYTF. Written as DNA, the CDR3 is TGTGCCAGCAGCCCAGTCCTTGTGGGCGGCTACACCTTC.

The chain employs TRBV7-9 and TRBJ2-1; 10 positions match TRBD2. The trim removed 5 bases at V and 7 bases at J, leaving 11 bases unmatched. Germline V gene sequence: CDR1 SEHNR, CDR2 FQNEAQ (reference sequence). This CDR3 region has 16 residues. CDR3 amino acids: CASSPILAGNGNEQFF. CDR3 coding DNA: TGTGCCAGCAGCCCAATACTAGCGGGAAATGGGAATGAGCAGTTCTTC. The full variable domain, completed using reference TRBV7-9 and TRBJ2-1, is DTGVSQNPRHKITKRGQNVTFRCDPISEHNRLYWYRQTLGQGPEFLTYFQNEAQLEKSRLLSDRFSAERPKGSFSTLEIQRTEQGDSAMYLCASSPILAGNGNEQFFGPGTRLTVL.

The V call is TRBV10-1, the J call TRBJ2-3; D perhaps matches TRBD2 (6 bases). V was shortened by 4 bases and J by 0 bases, with 17 bases between the two germline ends. Germline loops: CDR1 WNHNN, CDR2 SYGVQD (reference sequence). The CDR3 extends over 17 amino acids. The CDR3 DNA reads as TGCGCCAGCAGTGCCGGGGGAGGCACTCGGAGCACAGATACGCAGTATTTT. Translation: CASSAGGGTRSTDTQYF.

The gene calls are TRBV4-2 and TRBJ2-7; 9 bases line up with TRBD1. The length of the CDR3 is 16 residues. Germline lookup yields CDR1 LGHNA and CDR2 YNFKEQ. V lost 0 bases, J lost 4 bases, and 7 bases stayed unmatched. The CDR3 reads CASSQDWGTGKYEQYV. The CDR3 coding sequence is TGTGCCAGCAGCCAAGATTGGGGGACAGGGAAATACGAGCAGTACGTC.

The chain combines TRBV27 with TRBJ2-1; no firm D call. V was shortened by 1 base and J by 5 bases, with 15 bases between the two germline ends. Looked up from germline, CDR1 is MNHEY and CDR2 is SMNVEV (reference sequence). CDR3 size: 16 residues. CDR3 DNA: TGTGCCAGCAGTTTATTGATGGGCGTCCTCCACAATGAGCAGTTCTTC. Its translation: CASSLLMGVLHNEQFF.